The 30 T cell receptor beta chains listed next were all sequenced from one sample in a study of blood T cell repertoires in COVID-19. Data came from immunoSEQ multiplex PCR; TCRdb stores just in-frame clones and leaves some out. Seen here are hundreds of thousands of clones, 70% to 90% observed once, and the top ten hold 1% to 1.5%. The sequencing sample was made of peripheral blood. All receptors derive from a man between 65 and 85 years old with acute or convalescent COVID-19.

This clone was seen more than once but under ten times. J is TRBJ1-6 and V is TRBV28; D is uncertain. The CDR3 has 16 amino acids. The V gene's germline CDR1 is MDHEN and CDR2 SYDVKM. The V gene lost 3 bases and the J gene lost 1 base, with 10 bases spanning the gap. In nucleotides, the CDR3 is TGTGCCAGCAGTTTGGCCAGGCAGTCCTATAATTCACCCCTCCACTTT. It specifies CASSLARQSYNSPLHF.

This chain joins TRBV5-8 and TRBJ1-5; 7 positions match TRBD1. The V gene end was trimmed by 2 bases and the J gene end by 1 base; junction bases not matched to a gene: 6. The CDR3 contains 16 residues. Germline V gene sequence: CDR1 SGHTS, CDR2 YDEGEE. This CDR3 is CASSFLGRGSNQPQHF. CDR3 nucleotide sequence: TGTGCCAGCAGCTTCCTCGGCAGGGGGAGCAATCAGCCCCAGCATTTT.

This chain joins TRBV18 and TRBJ2-1, with TRBD1 matching 8 bases. The germline gives CDR1 KGHSH, CDR2 LQKENI. V was pared by 6 bases and J by 7 bases, with 11 bases of the junction left unmatched. CDR3 size: 15 residues. CDR3 DNA: TGTGCCAGCTCCCTGGACAGGGTTTTGGAGAATGAGCAGTTCTTC. Residues: CASSLDRVLENEQFF.

This clone was detected a few times. This chain links TRBV6-2 or TRBV6-3 with TRBJ1-1, with D maybe TRBD1 (6 bases). V was clipped by 4 bases and J by 3 bases, with 12 bases between them. CDR1 and CDR2 (germline): MNHEY, SVGEGT. The CDR3 extends over 14 amino acids. CDR3 protein: CASSFVQGYTEAFF. The CDR3 coding sequence is TGTGCCAGCAGTTTTGTACAGGGCTACACTGAAGCTTTCTTT.

The gene calls are TRBV13 and TRBJ1-3; D not resolved. The CDR3 totals 15 residues. Germline CDR1 is PRHDT and CDR2 is FYEKMQ (reference sequence). Between the trimmed V and J ends, which lost 8 bases and 1 base, there was a span of 15 bases. The CDR3 bases are TGTGCCAGCCGCCGCGGGGATCGGTCTGGAAACACCATATATTTT. Encoded protein: CASRRGDRSGNTIYF.

The J gene is TRBJ2-7, the V gene TRBV2, with D possibly TRBD1 on 6 matching bases. The V gene lost 6 bases and the J gene lost 5 bases, with 14 bases spanning the gap. The CDR3 is 13 residues long. Germline V gene sequence: CDR1 SNHLY, CDR2 FYNNEI. The CDR3 reads CASSLIRGHEQYF. CDR3 sequence (DNA): TGTGCCAGCAGCTTAATCAGGGGCCACGAGCAGTACTTC.

The chain combines TRBV6-5 with TRBJ1-2; 7 positions agree with TRBD1. In germline, CDR1 is MNHEY, CDR2 SVGAGI. This CDR3 region has 15 residues. The J segment lost 1 base and the V segment lost 2 bases, leaving 4 bases of the junction unmatched. The CDR3 region is CASSYDRDVNYGYTF. In nucleotides, the CDR3 is TGTGCCAGCAGTTACGACAGGGACGTTAACTATGGCTACACCTTC.

The V and J genes are TRBV2 and TRBJ2-5, with D unclear. The CDR3 is made up of 12 amino acids. Trimming removed 7 bases from V and 0 bases from J, with 6 bases in between. The germline gives CDR1 SNHLY, CDR2 FYNNEI. The CDR3 coding sequence is TGTGCCAGCACCCAGTACCAAGAGACCCAGTACTTC. This codes for CASTQYQETQYF. Supplemented by reference TRBV2 and TRBJ2-5, the full variable domain reads EPEVTQTPSHQVTQMGQEVILRCVPISNHLYFYWYRQILGQKVEFLVSFYNNEISEKSEIFDDQFSVERPDGSNFTLKIRSTKLEDSAMYFCASTQYQETQYFGPGTRLLVL.

The chain carries TRBV21-1 and TRBJ2-2; the table calls TRBD1, which could not be checked here. TRBV21-1 is recorded as a pseudogene. The CDR3 sequence is 14 residues long. This CDR3 reads CASLRTTNTGELFF. The CDR3 nucleotides read TGTGCCAGCTTACGGACAACGAACACCGGGGAGCTGTTTTTT.

In DNA form, the CDR3 reads TGTGCCAGCAGCTTGGACAGGGAAAAAGGCTACACCTTC. As protein: CASSLDREKGYTF. This rearrangement joins TRBV5-4 to TRBJ1-2, with TRBD1 as a possible D gene (6 bases). CDR3 length: 13 amino acids. Germline values: CDR1 SGHNT, CDR2 YYREEE (reference sequence). V lost 0 bases, J lost 8 bases, and 11 bases lay in between.

CDR3 residues: CASSQRPGSSGDTQYF. The CDR3 DNA follows: TGCGCCAGCAGCCAAAGGCCGGGAAGTTCCGGGGATACGCAGTATTTT. This chain connects TRBV4-1 to TRBJ2-3, with D perhaps matching TRBD2 (5 bases). The germline CDR1 and CDR2 sequences are MGHRA and YSYEKL. The CDR3 loop spans 16 amino acids. V lost 2 bases, J lost 6 bases, and 18 bases lay in between.

J is TRBJ2-7 and V is TRBV5-1, with TRBD1 identical over 10 bases. Trimming cost V 2 bases and J 6 bases; bases outside gene matches: 17. The CDR3 consists of 18 residues. Germline lookup yields CDR1 SGHRS and CDR2 YFSETQ. The CDR3 DNA is TGCGCCAGCAGCTTACGACGATCCGGGACGACAGGGGGCGGCGAGCAGTACTTC. Its translation: CASSLRRSGTTGGGEQYF. Full variable domain (rest looked up from reference TRBV5-1 and TRBJ2-7): KAGVTQTPRYLIKTRGQQVTLSCSPISGHRSVSWYQQTPGQGLQFLFEYFSETQRNKGNFPGRFSGRQFSNSRSEMNVSTLELGDSALYLCASSLRRSGTTGGGEQYFGPGTRLTVT.

V is TRBV18 and J is TRBJ2-7; TRBD2 aligns across 8 bases. V lost 6 bases to trimming and J lost 5 bases; unmatched junction nucleotides: 9. CDR1 KGHSH and CDR2 LQKENI come from the germline V gene. The CDR3 length is 14 residues. The CDR3 DNA follows: TGTGCCAGCTCTTCAAGCGGGAGTTCCCACGAGCAGTACTTC. Protein: CASSSSGSSHEQYF.

This clone occurred once. The chain links TRBV7-9 to TRBJ2-7, with 10 bases lining up with TRBD1. With V trimmed by 5 bases and J by 7 bases, 5 bases remained unmatched. The CDR3 is 13 amino acids. The germline V gene encodes CDR1 SEHNR and CDR2 FQNEAQ (reference sequence). CDR3 in DNA: TGTGCCAGCAGCCGACAGGGGGCGAGGGAGCAGTACTTC. This codes for CASSRQGAREQYF.

This clone was observed once. The chain joins TRBV7-9 to TRBJ2-3; tentative D call: TRBD1 (6 bases). CDR3 length: 15 amino acids. CDR1 is SEHNR, CDR2 FQNEAQ, per germline (reference sequence). The V end was cut by 5 bases, the J end by 1 base, with 13 bases between. This CDR3 is CASSPGVGGTDTQYF. The CDR3 nucleotides are TGTGCCAGCAGCCCAGGGGTTGGAGGCACAGATACGCAGTATTTT.

The chain combines TRBV7-2 with TRBJ1-2; perhaps TRBD1 as D (6 bases). This CDR3 has 13 residues. Trimming took off 11 bases at V and 2 bases at J, with 15 bases between the two ends. Germline V CDR1 and CDR2: SGHTA, FQGNSA. CDR3 in amino acids: CAVPGTTNYGYTF. CDR3 in DNA: TGTGCCGTCCCAGGGACAACAAACTATGGCTACACCTTC.

V usage is TRBV5-4 and J usage is TRBJ2-4; possible D gene TRBD2, 7 bases. Trimming pared 5 bases from V and 1 base from J, leaving 13 bases between. CDR3 length: 15 amino acids. Germline V gene sequence: CDR1 SGHNT, CDR2 YYREEE (reference sequence). The CDR3 reads CASSPRGGAKNIQYF. The CDR3 DNA sequence: TGTGCCAGCAGTCCGAGGGGGGGTGCCAAAAACATTCAGTACTTC.

This clone appeared a single time. The chain recombines TRBV9 with TRBJ1-3, with D tentatively TRBD1 (6 bases). The CDR3 loop spans 16 amino acids. Germline V lookup: CDR1 SGDLS, CDR2 YYNGEE. V was cut by 4 bases and J by 3 bases, with 17 bases left in between. CDR3 DNA: TGTGCCAGCAGCCCACGCGGACAGCTAGATGGAAACACCATATATTTT. Translation gives CASSPRGQLDGNTIYF.

The gene calls are TRBV28 and TRBJ1-4, with D possibly matching TRBD1 (6 bases). This CDR3 region has 13 residues. The V end was cut by 9 bases, the J end by 7 bases, with 15 bases between. The germline gives CDR1 MDHEN, CDR2 SYDVKM. The DNA of the CDR3 is TGTGCCAGTAGCAGGGGCCTGCTTGAAAAACTGTTTTTT. It yields the protein CASSRGLLEKLFF.

The rearrangement uses TRBV19 and TRBJ2-2; 7 nucleotides match TRBD1. The junction had 5 bases not matched to a gene; V was cut back by 6 bases and J by 1 base. Germline assignment: CDR1 LNHDA and CDR2 SQIVND (reference sequence). This CDR3 is 15 amino acids long. For the CDR3, the DNA is TGTGCCAGTAGCGACCGGGACAGGAACACCGGGGAGCTGTTTTTT. This sequence encodes CASSDRDRNTGELFF. Complete variable domain (other parts from reference TRBV19 and TRBJ2-2): DGGITQSPKYLFRKEGQNVTLSCEQNLNHDAMYWYRQDPGQGLRLIYYSQIVNDFQKGDIAEGYSVSREKKESFPLTVTSAQKNPTAFYLCASSDRDRNTGELFFGEGSRLTVL.

V usage is TRBV12-3 or TRBV12-4 and J usage is TRBJ2-1; 8 bases fit TRBD2. This CDR3 is built from 13 residues. With V trimmed by 3 bases and J by 10 bases, 5 bases remained unmatched. Here the CDR3 reads CASSLGTRAEQFF. The CDR3, as DNA: TGTGCCAGCAGTTTGGGGACTAGGGCCGAGCAGTTCTTC.

The J gene is TRBJ2-3, the V gene TRBV24-1; 7 positions agree with TRBD1. Germline lookup yields CDR1 KGHDR and CDR2 SFDVKD. The junction had 5 bases not matched to a gene; V was cut back by 7 bases and J by 2 bases. The CDR3 is 14 residues long. The CDR3 reads CATRRDSTTDTQYF. CDR3 coding DNA: TGTGCCACCAGGAGGGACAGCACCACAGATACGCAGTATTTT.

This clone was counted a single time. The rearrangement uses TRBV21-1 and TRBJ2-5; no DNA check was done on the table's D call, TRBD1. TRBV21-1 is given as a pseudogene. The CDR3 loop spans 14 amino acids. CDR3 sequence reads: CASSNGDSQETQYF. Written as DNA, the CDR3 is TGTGCCAGCAGCAATGGGGACAGCCAAGAGACCCAGTACTTC.

This clone was observed once. The V call is TRBV30, the J call TRBJ1-3, with 8 bases aligning to TRBD1. The germline V gene has CDR1 GTSNPN and CDR2 SVGIG (reference sequence). V was pared by 4 bases and J by 4 bases, with 9 bases of the junction left unmatched. This CDR3 has 15 residues. CDR3: CAWTSGQGLGNTIYF. The CDR3 bases are TGTGCCTGGACCTCCGGACAGGGATTAGGAAACACCATATATTTT. The entire variable domain, with the rest obtained from reference TRBV30 and TRBJ1-3, is as follows: SQTIHQWPATLVQPVGSPLSLECTVEGTSNPNLYWYRQAAGRGLQLLFYSVGIGQISSEVPQNLSASRPQDRQFILSSKKLLLSDSGFYLCAWTSGQGLGNTIYFGEGSWLTVV.

This clone was observed a few times. The J gene is TRBJ1-2, the V gene TRBV6-5, with TRBD1 matching 10 bases. With 8 bases clipped from V and 7 bases from J, the junction kept 7 bases outside the gene matches. Germline lookup yields CDR1 MNHEY and CDR2 SVGAGI. CDR3 length equals 13 residues. The CDR3 loop is CASGDRGITGYTF. For the CDR3, the DNA is TGTGCCAGCGGGGACAGGGGTATAACTGGCTACACCTTC.

A few counts support this clone. The rearrangement links TRBV3-1 (or the pseudogene TRBV3-2) to TRBJ1-1, with unresolved D. V was clipped by 2 bases and J by 2 bases, with 6 bases between them. This CDR3 has 13 amino acids. Germline CDR1 and CDR2: LGHDT and YNNKEL (reference sequence). CDR3 loop: CASSQMRNTEAFF. The DNA of the CDR3 is TGTGCCAGCAGCCAAATGAGAAACACTGAAGCTTTCTTT.

This chain links TRBV5-1 with TRBJ2-1, with 10 positions matching TRBD1. The CDR3 extends over 15 amino acids. With V trimmed by 3 bases and J by 1 base, 1 base remained unmatched. The germline V gene encodes CDR1 SGHRS and CDR2 YFSETQ. CDR3 in amino acids: CASSSGQGSYNEQFF. The CDR3 DNA is TGCGCCAGCAGCTCGGGACAGGGGTCCTACAATGAGCAGTTCTTC.

The rearrangement uses TRBV6-5 and TRBJ1-2; D might be TRBD1 (6 bases). This CDR3 comprises 13 residues. Germline V lookup: CDR1 MNHEY, CDR2 SVGAGI. V lost 6 bases to trimming and J lost 12 bases, with 20 bases between them. The CDR3 DNA sequence: TGTGCCAGCAGACGCCGGGACACCTATACGAACACCTTC. Its translation is CASRRRDTYTNTF.

This clone came up once. This chain connects TRBV7-3 to TRBJ1-2, with D unclear. The CDR3 is 16 amino acids. Per the germline V gene, CDR1 is SGHTA and CDR2 is FQGTGA. V was trimmed by 2 bases and J by 4 bases, leaving 17 bases between them. The CDR3 loop is CASSLVAGETPYGYTF. As DNA, the CDR3 is TGTGCCAGCAGCTTAGTCGCCGGAGAAACGCCCTATGGCTACACCTTC. The variable domain in full, completed from reference TRBV7-3 and TRBJ1-2, reads GAGVSQTPSNKVTEKGKYVELRCDPISGHTALYWYRQSLGQGPEFLIYFQGTGAADDSGLPNDRFFAVRPEGSVSTLKIQRTERGDSAVYLCASSLVAGETPYGYTFGSGTRLTVV.

The gene calls are TRBV19 and TRBJ2-2, with TRBD1 matching 7 bases. Trimming took 4 bases from V and 0 from J; bases not matched to a gene: 2. The V gene's germline CDR1 is LNHDA and CDR2 SQIVND (reference sequence). The CDR3 is made up of 15 amino acids. For the CDR3, the DNA is TGTGCCAGTAGTACCGGACAGGCGAACACCGGGGAGCTGTTTTTT. Amino acid sequence: CASSTGQANTGELFF.